These T cell receptor beta chains were read from a single sample in a study of blood T cell repertoires in COVID-19. TCRdb's copy holds only in-frame clones and misses some; the assay was immunoSEQ multiplex PCR. The sample shows about 83,000 clones, roughly 80% of them seen only once. The source material was peripheral blood. These receptors came from a woman older than 75 with acute or convalescent COVID-19. Each CDR3 is given without its conserved first and last residue. Each record gives: J gene, V gene, CDR3 protein.

TRBJ2-6	TRBV7-9	ASSLRQGSSGANVLT
TRBJ2-1	TRBV6-5	ASKTGTNSYNEQF
TRBJ1-1	TRBV19	ASSRQGDMNTEAF
TRBJ1-1	TRBV19	ASSIGAGRAMNTEAF
TRBJ1-2	TRBV3-1/TRBV3-2	ASSQNPGQGRVFGYT
TRBJ1-2	TRBV5-4	ASRPGGGNYGYT
TRBJ2-1	TRBV7-9	ASSLVVGLAGRYNEQF
TRBJ1-2	TRBV7-6	ASSILNPTGTGRDYGYT
TRBJ2-1	TRBV20-1	SAVPRDEQF
TRBJ2-6	TRBV19	ASSIVTGGSGANVLT
TRBJ1-1	TRBV19	ASKGTAINTEAF
TRBJ1-3	TRBV5-4	ASSLEGASGNTIY
TRBJ2-2	TRBV28	ASEEGANTGELF
TRBJ1-2	TRBV7-6	ASSLVTGGNYGYT
TRBJ1-6	TRBV6-6	ASSVGHGNSPLH
TRBJ1-1	TRBV6-1	ASSETQGTEAF